This TCR beta chain was recovered during a study of T cell changes during pregnancy in multiple sclerosis. The repertoire was sequenced with immunoSEQ multiplex PCR; TCRdb's copy has only in-frame clones and lacks some. The top ten clones hold approximately 0.81% of a sample with around 40,000 clones, approximately 90% of them seen once. This clone was seen only a few times. V trimming: 6 bases; J trimming: 6 bases; junction bases outside the gene matches: 11. Germline V lookup: CDR1 LNHDA, CDR2 SQIVND (reference sequence). This CDR3 is built from 14 residues. V and J are TRBV19 and TRBJ2-7; 7 bases agree with TRBD1. The clonotype originates from a female donor with multiple sclerosis, enrolled in a pregnancy study. Specimen: CD4+ T cells from peripheral blood mononuclear cells, collected in the third trimester of pregnancy. The DNA for the CDR3 is TGTGCCAGTAGCCAAACAGGGGACGGTGGCGAGCAGTACTTC. This codes for CASSQTGDGGEQYF.